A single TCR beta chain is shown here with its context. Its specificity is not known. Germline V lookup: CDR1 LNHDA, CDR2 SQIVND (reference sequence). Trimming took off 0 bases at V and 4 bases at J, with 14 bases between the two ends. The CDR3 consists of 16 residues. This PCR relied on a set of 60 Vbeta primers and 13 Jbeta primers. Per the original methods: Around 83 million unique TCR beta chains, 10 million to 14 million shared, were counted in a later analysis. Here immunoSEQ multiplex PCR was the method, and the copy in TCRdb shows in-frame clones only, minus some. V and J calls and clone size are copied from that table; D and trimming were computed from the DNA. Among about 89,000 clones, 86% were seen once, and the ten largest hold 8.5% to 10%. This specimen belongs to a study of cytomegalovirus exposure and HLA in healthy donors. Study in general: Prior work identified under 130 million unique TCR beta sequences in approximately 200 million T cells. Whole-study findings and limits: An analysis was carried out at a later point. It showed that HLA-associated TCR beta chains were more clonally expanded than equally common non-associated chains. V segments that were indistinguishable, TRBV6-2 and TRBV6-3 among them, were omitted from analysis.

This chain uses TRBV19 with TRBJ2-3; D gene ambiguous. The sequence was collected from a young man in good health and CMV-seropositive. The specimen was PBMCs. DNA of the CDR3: TGTGCCAGTAGTATAGATCTACGCGTGGGCGCAGATACGCAGTATTTT. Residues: CASSIDLRVGADTQYF.